This T cell receptor beta chain was documented in a study of identical twins. Points from the study as a whole: The study reached conclusions through statistical analysis that was cross-sectional, not following the same donors. Sequences that were out-of-frame, alpha and twin-shared displayed an excess of low generation probability. Invariant MAIT and iNKT cells could partly confound zero-insertion analyses.

This clonotype was detected many times. Its antigen remains unidentified. The CDR3 runs to 14 residues. Germline CDR1 is ENHRY and CDR2 is SYGVKD. V lost 10 bases to trimming and J lost 2 bases; unmatched junction nucleotides: 5. Carrying unique molecular identifiers, the cDNA also gained a universal primer site through template switching. TCRdb ran MiXCR on the 5' RACE reads and lists one entry per CDR3 protein. The table includes hundreds of thousands of distinct CDR3 sequences, 5.5% to 7.5% detected once. V gene TRBV10-3 combines with J gene TRBJ2-2; 9 bases map to TRBD2. This receptor was identified in a man aged 18 to 35 in good health. Sequencing was performed on naive T cells sorted from blood. The CDR3: CATIAGVNTGELFF. The DNA of the CDR3 is TGTGCCACAATAGCGGGGGTAAACACCGGGGAGCTGTTTTTT.